The 14 T cell receptor beta chains reported below all come from one sample, sequenced in a study of blood T cell repertoires in COVID-19. The repertoire was sequenced with immunoSEQ multiplex PCR; TCRdb's copy has only in-frame clones and lacks some. The data show 90,000 to 150,000 clones, 65% to 80% seen once. Material: peripheral blood. Every receptor here comes from a human donor with acute or convalescent COVID-19. The donor label of this sample is uncertain.

This clone counts as medium-sized. The chain has TRBV4-2 and TRBJ1-2; D not certain. Trimming took off 0 bases at V and 5 bases at J, with 7 bases between the two ends. Germline assignment: CDR1 LGHNA and CDR2 YNFKEQ. The CDR3 is 13 amino acids. CDR3 in DNA: TGTGCCAGCAGCCAAGAAACCGGTTATGGCTACACCTTC. It yields the protein CASSQETGYGYTF.

This chain connects TRBV11-2 to TRBJ1-2; the match to TRBD1 covers 12 bases. This CDR3 comprises 15 residues. The V gene end was trimmed by 5 bases and the J gene end by 4 bases; junction bases not matched to a gene: 5. CDR1 is SGHAT, CDR2 FQNNGV, per germline. The CDR3, as DNA: TGTGCCAGCAGCCCCGGGACAGGGGGCGTCTATGGCTACACCTTC. Protein product: CASSPGTGGVYGYTF.

This chain connects TRBV6-5 to TRBJ1-3, with D unresolved. V was pared by 6 bases and J by 4 bases, with 16 bases between. There are 15 residues in the CDR3. Germline V gives CDR1 MNHEY, CDR2 SVGAGI. The CDR3 region has the DNA TGTGCCAGCAGCCGCGAGCGCCCCCGAGGAAACACCATATATTTT. As protein: CASSRERPRGNTIYF.

This chain uses TRBV15 with TRBJ1-5, with TRBD1 as a possible D gene (5 bases). The CDR3 runs 15 residues. Germline CDR1 and CDR2: LNHNV and YYDKDF (reference sequence). V was pared by 1 base and J by 5 bases, with 12 bases between. CDR3 DNA sequence: TGTGCCACCAGCAGAGGTGTTGGGGGGGATCAGCCCCAGCATTTT. It specifies CATSRGVGGDQPQHF.

The gene calls are TRBV28 and TRBJ2-7; 11 bases align to TRBD2. With 6 bases clipped from V and 5 bases from J, the junction kept 6 bases outside the gene matches. This CDR3 is 14 amino acids long. The germline CDR1 and CDR2 sequences are MDHEN and SYDVKM. The CDR3 region is CASSTTSGVHEQYF. The CDR3 DNA sequence: TGTGCCAGCAGCACGACTAGCGGGGTCCACGAGCAGTACTTC.

The rearrangement links TRBV3-1 (or the pseudogene TRBV3-2) to TRBJ1-6; weak D call: TRBD1 (6 bases). Trimming removed 2 bases at V and 5 bases at J, with 13 bases between. Germline CDR1 and CDR2: LGHDT and YNNKEL (reference sequence). CDR3 size: 16 residues. In nucleotides, the CDR3 is TGTGCCAGCAGCCAATTCCTCCAGGGGAATAATTCACCCCTCCACTTT. Encoded protein: CASSQFLQGNNSPLHF.

Of note for this clone: The same CDR3 also results from other DNA sequences found in this sample. The chain recombines TRBV2 with TRBJ1-2; maybe TRBD1 (6 bases). Trimming cost V 3 bases and J 5 bases, with 10 bases left between them. Per germline, CDR1 SNHLY and CDR2 FYNNEI. The CDR3 covers 13 residues. CDR3 loop: CASSESRGYGYTF. The CDR3 nucleotides are TGTGCCAGCAGTGAGTCCAGGGGTTATGGCTACACCTTC.

The rearrangement joins TRBV2 to TRBJ1-1; D possibly corresponds to TRBD1 (6 bases). CDR1 and CDR2 from the germline V gene are SNHLY and FYNNEI. This CDR3 is built from 17 residues. Trimming took 5 bases from V and 1 from J, leaving 20 bases between them. The CDR3 reads CASSLQGNLPGNTEAFF. CDR3 DNA: TGTGCCAGCAGTTTACAGGGAAACCTTCCTGGGAACACTGAAGCTTTCTTT.

This clone was seen ten or more times. The CDR3 loop reads CASSHGQLRGWTNEKLFF. CDR3 nucleotide sequence: TGTGCCAGCAGCCACGGACAGTTGCGAGGGTGGACTAATGAAAAACTGTTTTTT. The chain links TRBV7-8 to TRBJ1-4; TRBD1 might be the D (6 bases). Trimming removed 5 bases from V and 2 bases from J, with 21 bases in between. The germline V gene encodes CDR1 SGHVS and CDR2 FQNEAQ. The CDR3 loop spans 18 amino acids.

The rearrangement joins TRBV6-5 to TRBJ2-2; perhaps TRBD2 as D (6 bases). The CDR3 runs to 15 residues. Trimming shortened V by 5 bases and J by 5 bases, and 15 bases separated the two germline ends. Germline V gene lookup returns CDR1 MNHEY and CDR2 SVGAGI. In DNA form, the CDR3 reads TGTGCCAGCAGTCCGGGGCGGGGAAGGACCGGGGAGCTGTTTTTT. Its translation is CASSPGRGRTGELFF.

The chain uses TRBV6-1 and TRBJ2-2; the D gene is possibly TRBD1 (6 bases). Germline-derived CDR1 and CDR2 are MNHNS and SASEGT. The CDR3 spans 17 residues. V lost 1 base and J 0 bases, leaving 12 bases between the germline ends. The CDR3 reads CASSEVRQATNTGELFF. The CDR3 region has the DNA TGTGCCAGCAGTGAAGTGAGACAGGCGACGAACACCGGGGAGCTGTTTTTT.

V is TRBV19 and J is TRBJ1-3; 7 bases align to TRBD1. The CDR3 length is 16 residues. V trimming: 5 bases; J trimming: 0 bases; junction bases outside the gene matches: 7. Germline values: CDR1 LNHDA, CDR2 SQIVND (reference sequence). In nucleotides, the CDR3 is TGTGCCAGTAGTCGACAGGGCCCGAGCTCTGGAAACACCATATATTTT. It specifies CASSRQGPSSGNTIYF. The full variable domain, in which reference TRBV19 and TRBJ1-3 provide the parts outside the CDR3, is DGGITQSPKYLFRKEGQNVTLSCEQNLNHDAMYWYRQDPGQGLRLIYYSQIVNDFQKGDIAEGYSVSREKKESFPLTVTSAQKNPTAFYLCASSRQGPSSGNTIYFGEGSWLTVV.

The J gene is TRBJ1-1, the V gene TRBV4-1; 11 bases fit TRBD1. CDR3 length equals 16 residues. Germline V gives CDR1 MGHRA, CDR2 YSYEKL. Trimming removed 0 bases from V and 6 bases from J; junction bases left unmatched: 6. For the CDR3, the DNA is TGCGCCAGCAGCCAAGATGCAGGGACAGGGGGTCCTGAAGCTTTCTTT. Protein: CASSQDAGTGGPEAFF.

This clone appeared a single time. The DNA for the CDR3 is TGTGCCAGCAGCGACAGGGGCTATGGCTACACCTTC. Protein: CASSDRGYGYTF. The genes are TRBV2 and TRBJ1-2; the match to TRBD1 covers 8 bases. J gave up 4 bases and V 6 bases, and 1 base lay outside the gene matches. CDR1 is SNHLY, CDR2 FYNNEI, per germline. The CDR3 runs to 12 residues.